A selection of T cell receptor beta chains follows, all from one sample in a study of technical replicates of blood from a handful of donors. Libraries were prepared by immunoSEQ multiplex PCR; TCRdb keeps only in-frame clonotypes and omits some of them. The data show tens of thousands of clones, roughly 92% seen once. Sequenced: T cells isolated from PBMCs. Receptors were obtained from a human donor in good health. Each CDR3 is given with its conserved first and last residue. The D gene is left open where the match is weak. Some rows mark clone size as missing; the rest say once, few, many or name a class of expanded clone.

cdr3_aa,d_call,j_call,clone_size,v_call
CASSDSSGSYNEQFF,TRBD2,TRBJ2-1,many,TRBV6-4
CASSPYFNTGELFF,.,TRBJ2-2,.,TRBV4-1
CASSRSPATSDFYNEQFF,TRBD2,TRBJ2-1,.,TRBV4-2
CASSFTQGIRFF,TRBD1,TRBJ2-1,.,TRBV5-6
CASGSRGGYQETQYF,.,TRBJ2-5,.,TRBV12-5
CSATGTGGLYEQYF,TRBD1,TRBJ2-7,.,TRBV29-1
CASSFGGGEQYF,.,TRBJ2-7,.,TRBV7-9
CASSEQGDNQPQHF,TRBD1,TRBJ1-5,.,TRBV9
CAWSYHSSNQPQHF,.,TRBJ1-5,few,TRBV30
CASSPGGASGYTF,.,TRBJ1-2,.,TRBV7-9
CASRQGRNTEAFF,TRBD1,TRBJ1-1,.,TRBV6-4
CAWSVRHPGFKYF,.,TRBJ2-7,.,TRBV30
CASSLKGISNQPQHF,.,TRBJ1-5,.,TRBV28
CASSRIGDRTYEQYF,.,TRBJ2-7,.,TRBV11-2
CASSTGLAGVSDEQYF,TRBD2,TRBJ2-7,.,TRBV5-1
CASSLASGSYDEQFF,TRBD2,TRBJ2-1,.,TRBV5-1
CASSLEAGYGYTF,.,TRBJ1-2,.,TRBV5-1
CASSQQGNGNTIYF,.,TRBJ1-3,once,TRBV4-1
CAINTAGATGELFF,.,TRBJ2-2,.,TRBV10-3
CASSSGQGNTEAFF,TRBD1,TRBJ1-1,.,TRBV7-2
CATRGTQSGTGELFF,.,TRBJ2-2,.,TRBV11-2
CASSEDSKNTEAFF,.,TRBJ1-1,.,TRBV2
CASSKDRPNEQYF,TRBD1,TRBJ2-7,.,TRBV2
CAVTGKYNEQFF,TRBD1,TRBJ2-1,.,TRBV6-5
CASSYTAGVGNEQFF,TRBD2,TRBJ2-1,.,TRBV6-5
CASSGLAVEQYF,TRBD2,TRBJ2-7,.,TRBV2
CASSLQALNEKLFF,.,TRBJ1-4,once,TRBV11-3
CASNPSGTDTQYF,.,TRBJ2-3,.,TRBV21-1
CSIQANEAFF,.,TRBJ1-1,.,TRBV29-1
CASSKHGASASPVYTGELFF,.,TRBJ2-2,.,TRBV19
CASSRTSAGYEQYF,TRBD2,TRBJ2-7,.,TRBV6-6
CASSLGQDNEKLFF,TRBD1,TRBJ1-4,once,TRBV7-9
CASSTPDRIILSGANVLTF,.,TRBJ2-6,.,TRBV19
CASSHKTGTSYNEQFF,TRBD1,TRBJ2-1,.,TRBV11-3
CASSELDRGIVSNQPQHF,TRBD1,TRBJ1-5,.,TRBV6-1
CSARRDTQYF,.,TRBJ2-3,.,TRBV20-1
CASSLVAGGSYNEQFF,TRBD2,TRBJ2-1,.,TRBV7-9
CASSYVKNTEAFF,.,TRBJ1-1,.,TRBV6-5
CASSVAVLYNEQFF,.,TRBJ2-1,once,TRBV9
CASSLEWGDVSYNEQFF,.,TRBJ2-1,.,TRBV7-8
CASSIERDHTDTQYF,TRBD2,TRBJ2-3,.,TRBV2
CASKTSGSSLHPYSEQYF,TRBD2,TRBJ2-7,.,TRBV2
CASSSDPGETQYF,.,TRBJ2-5,.,TRBV11-1
CASRDSLYEQYF,TRBD1,TRBJ2-7,.,TRBV27
CASWDTLGTTEQYF,.,TRBJ2-7,.,TRBV28
CASSLLRDNSYEQYF,.,TRBJ2-7,.,TRBV27
CASSPPQGAAGNTIYF,TRBD1,TRBJ1-3,.,TRBV28
CASSQEREAANEQFF,TRBD2,TRBJ2-1,.,TRBV4-2
CASSPFRGGMSGELFF,TRBD2,TRBJ2-2,.,TRBV7-7
CASSEQANTEAFF,.,TRBJ1-1,.,TRBV11-2
CASSLSGLFYGYTF,.,TRBJ1-2,.,TRBV27